The clone carrying this T cell receptor (beta chain) has only a few counts. This CDR3 spans 13 amino acids. The germline V gene has CDR1 KGHSH and CDR2 LQKENI. V was cut by 6 bases and J by 3 bases, with 11 bases left in between. The sample comes from a study of identical twins. TCRdb re-analysed the 5' RACE reads in MiXCR, keeping a single row per CDR3 protein. Found here are 450,000 to 500,000 distinct CDR3 sequences, roughly an eighth of them singletons; the top ten hold approximately 0.98%. Another study also made use of these data, one on yellow fever vaccine responses in identical twins.

The chain links TRBV18 to TRBJ2-5, with D tentatively TRBD1 (6 bases). Material: CD4+ T cells sorted from blood. This clonotype originated in a woman aged 18-30 years in good health. CDR3 sequence reads: CASSQGIEETQYF. In DNA form, the CDR3 reads TGTGCCAGCTCCCAGGGGATAGAAGAGACCCAGTACTTC.